These 23 T cell receptor beta chains were all obtained from the same sample, sequenced in a study of OX40 agonist ivuxolimab in advanced cancers. TCRdb's table, derived via immunoSEQ multiplex PCR, lists solely in-frame clones and lacks some. Altogether roughly 80,000 clones are present, around 80% being singletons, with the ten largest covering approximately 7%. Sequences were derived from CD4+ or CD8+ T cells sorted from blood, sampled in a trial of the OX40 agonist ivuxolimab. Every receptor here comes from an adult with an advanced solid tumor such as melanoma, head and neck, liver or kidney cancer.

V is TRBV5-1 and J is TRBJ2-5, with D possibly called TRBD1 or TRBD2 (5 bases each). The length of the CDR3 is 16 residues. CDR1 and CDR2 (germline): SGHRS, YFSETQ. Deletions cut 3 bases from V and 4 bases from J, with 19 bases between. The CDR3 DNA reads TGCGCCAGCAGCTCCTCGGGTACGGGAAGGGGAGAGACCCAGTACTTC. Its translation is CASSSSGTGRGETQYF.

The J gene is TRBJ1-3, the V gene TRBV6-5; D remains ambiguous. The germline V gene encodes CDR1 MNHEY and CDR2 SVGAGI. The CDR3 covers 13 residues. The V and J ends lost 8 bases and 4 bases respectively, with 12 bases between them. This chain's CDR3 is CASSRVNGNTIYF. CDR3 DNA: TGTGCCAGCTCTAGGGTAAACGGAAACACCATATATTTT.

Concerning this clone itself: In the same sample, other DNA sequences code for this CDR3. The chain couples TRBV19 to TRBJ1-5, with no clear D. Deletions cut 5 bases from V and 4 bases from J, with 6 bases between. The CDR3 has 12 amino acids. The V gene's germline CDR1 is LNHDA and CDR2 SQIVND (reference sequence). The CDR3 reads CASSGLNQPQHF. The CDR3 region has the DNA TGTGCCAGTAGTGGGTTAAATCAGCCCCAGCATTTT. Full variable domain (outside the CDR3, taken from reference TRBV19 and TRBJ1-5): DGGITQSPKYLFRKEGQNVTLSCEQNLNHDAMYWYRQDPGQGLRLIYYSQIVNDFQKGDIAEGYSVSREKKESFPLTVTSAQKNPTAFYLCASSGLNQPQHFGDGTRLSIL.

This clone was counted a few times. This sequence joins TRBV11-2 and TRBJ2-7; D unclear. V shed 3 bases and J shed 6 bases, with 3 bases lying between them. Looked up from germline, CDR1 is SGHAT and CDR2 is FQNNGV. There are 10 residues in the CDR3. This CDR3 reads CASSLSEQYF. Here the CDR3 DNA reads TGTGCCAGCAGCTTGAGCGAGCAGTACTTC.

The chain links TRBV27 to TRBJ2-7, with a weak D call TRBD2 (5 bases). Germline-derived CDR1 and CDR2 are MNHEY and SMNVEV (reference sequence). Trimming left V 2 bases short and J 0 bases short, with 14 bases between. The CDR3 has 16 amino acids. CDR3 sequence reads: CASSLTGNGYSYEQYF. The CDR3 bases are TGTGCCAGCAGTTTAACGGGAAACGGTTACTCCTACGAGCAGTACTTC.

A few counts support this clone. CDR3 in DNA: TGTGCCAGCAGTAGCGGCGGAGAATTACTGCCCCAGCATTTT. This codes for CASSSGGELLPQHF. The rearrangement uses TRBV6-6 and TRBJ1-5; D is undetermined. V dropped 5 bases and J dropped 9 bases, with 17 bases sitting between them. The CDR3 is 14 amino acids. Germline assignment: CDR1 MNHNY and CDR2 SVGAGI (reference sequence).

CDR3 DNA sequence: TGCAGCGTTGATCCAGGCCCCGGGGAGCTGTTTTTT. This codes for CSVDPGPGELFF. The chain is built from TRBV29-1 and TRBJ2-2; unclear D gene. The CDR3 totals 12 residues. Germline-derived CDR1 and CDR2 are SQVTM and ANQGSEA. Trimming removed 3 bases at V and 6 bases at J, with 8 bases between.

The rearrangement uses TRBV5-1 and TRBJ2-1; TRBD2 aligns across 10 bases. Trimming removed 0 bases from V and 14 bases from J; junction bases left unmatched: 8. Germline V gene lookup returns CDR1 SGHRS and CDR2 YFSETQ. This CDR3 is 14 amino acids long. The CDR3 DNA reads as TGCGCCAGCAGCTTGGCCGCTCTAGCGGGAGACAAGTTCTTC. Translated: CASSLAALAGDKFF.

The chain's CDR3 is CASSLRAGGGADEQYF. The DNA of the CDR3 is TGTGCCAGCAGCTTAAGAGCGGGGGGGGGCGCGGACGAGCAGTACTTC. The chain couples TRBV7-2 to TRBJ2-7, with TRBD2 matching 10 bases. Germline CDR1 is SGHTA and CDR2 is FQGNSA. This CDR3 has 16 amino acids. Losses at the gene ends were 2 bases for V and 5 bases for J; bases not matched to a gene: 9.

This clone has a handful of counts. Other DNA variants within this sample encode the same CDR3. This rearrangement joins TRBV7-9 to TRBJ1-2; the match to TRBD1 covers 7 bases. This CDR3 region has 13 residues. CDR1 SEHNR and CDR2 FQNEAQ come from the germline V gene (reference sequence). The ends lost 3 bases at V and 4 bases at J; junction bases unmatched: 2. This CDR3 is CASSLNRGYGYTF. The CDR3 DNA is TGTGCCAGCAGCTTGAACAGGGGCTATGGCTACACCTTC.

The chain links TRBV28 to TRBJ1-5; TRBD1 is a possible D gene (6 bases). There are 15 residues in the CDR3. V lost 6 bases and J 7 bases, leaving 19 bases between the germline ends. Germline V gene data show CDR1 as MDHEN and CDR2 as SYDVKM. In DNA form, the CDR3 reads TGTGCCAGCAGACTGGGGGCAGGGGTCGGGCAGCCCCAGCATTTT. Translated: CASRLGAGVGQPQHF. The variable domain in full, with the rest retrieved from reference TRBV28 and TRBJ1-5, is DVKVTQSSRYLVKRTGEKVFLECVQDMDHENMFWYRQDPGLGLRLIYFSYDVKMKEKGDIPEGYSVSREKKERFSLILESASTNQTSMYLCASRLGAGVGQPQHFGDGTRLSIL.

The genes are TRBV6-6 and TRBJ1-5, with 8 bases aligning to TRBD1. Germline CDR1 and CDR2: MNHNY and SVGAGI (reference sequence). CDR3 size: 13 residues. V lost 5 bases, J lost 11 bases, and 8 bases stayed unmatched. CDR3 loop: CASSLNQGATQHF. CDR3 sequence (DNA): TGTGCCAGCAGTCTTAATCAGGGGGCGACCCAGCATTTT.

The chain joins TRBV27 to TRBJ2-7; D is unresolved. CDR1 is MNHEY, CDR2 SMNVEV, per germline (reference sequence). V gave up 6 bases and J gave up 3 bases, with 12 bases separating them. The CDR3 covers 13 residues. The CDR3 spells CASSLRSFYEQYF. The CDR3, as DNA: TGTGCCAGCAGCCTCAGGTCATTCTACGAGCAGTACTTC.

This chain connects TRBV27 to TRBJ2-5; no reliable D call. The length of the CDR3 is 12 residues. CDR1 is MNHEY, CDR2 SMNVEV, per germline (reference sequence). The V end lost 5 bases, the J end lost 3 bases, and 7 bases lay between the germline ends. As DNA, the CDR3 is TGTGCCAGCAGTCCTCACAAAGAGACCCAGTACTTC. Its protein product is CASSPHKETQYF.

The rearrangement uses TRBV5-6 and TRBJ2-7; D is ambiguous. The V gene's germline CDR1 is SGHDT and CDR2 YYEEEE. The CDR3 has 13 residues. Trimming shortened V by 3 bases and J by 0 bases, and 7 bases separated the two germline ends. The CDR3 sequence is CASSYRASYEQYV. The CDR3 nucleotides read TGTGCCAGCAGCTACCGGGCCTCCTACGAGCAGTACGTC.

The V gene is TRBV28, the J gene TRBJ1-5, with 11 nucleotides matching TRBD1. The V segment lost 4 bases and the J segment 7 bases; nucleotides outside the gene matches: 9. CDR1 is MDHEN and CDR2 is SYDVKM in the germline V gene. CDR3 length equals 16 residues. For the CDR3, the DNA is TGTGCCAGCAGTTCGCCCGGGACAGGGGGAAGGCAGCCCCAGCATTTT. Its protein product is CASSSPGTGGRQPQHF.

This clone was observed a handful of times. The chain carries TRBV9 and TRBJ2-1; a weak D match, TRBD1 (6 bases). The V and J ends lost 0 bases and 2 bases respectively, with 9 bases between them. There are 15 residues in the CDR3. From germline, CDR1 is SGDLS and CDR2 YYNGEE. The DNA of the CDR3 is TGTGCCAGCAGCGTAGAATGGGGGCCCTACAATGAGCAGTTCTTC. It specifies CASSVEWGPYNEQFF.

This chain joins TRBV27 and TRBJ2-2; no definite D call. The CDR3 loop spans 14 amino acids. Germline-derived CDR1 and CDR2 are MNHEY and SMNVEV (reference sequence). Trimming left V 0 bases short and J 3 bases short, with 5 bases between. CDR3 protein: CASSLSIDTGELFF. CDR3 DNA sequence: TGTGCCAGCAGTTTATCGATAGACACCGGGGAGCTGTTTTTT.

This clone has only a few counts. The V call is TRBV29-1, the J call TRBJ1-1; D possibly corresponds to TRBD1 (6 bases). CDR1 is SQVTM and CDR2 is ANQGSEA in the germline V gene. The CDR3 is 14 amino acids. Trimming shortened V by 5 bases and J by 6 bases, and 19 bases separated the two germline ends. The CDR3, as DNA: TGCAGCGTTCTAGGTGGCAGGGGAGGGTCTGAAGCTTTCTTT. This encodes CSVLGGRGGSEAFF.

CDR3 DNA: TGTGCCAGCAGTTACTTCGACGACAGGAAAGAGACCCAGTACTTC. Protein: CASSYFDDRKETQYF. The J gene is TRBJ2-5, the V gene TRBV6-5; a possible D gene is TRBD1 (6 bases). Germline V gene sequence: CDR1 MNHEY, CDR2 SVGAGI. The CDR3 runs to 15 residues. Trimming removed 1 base from V and 3 bases from J, with 12 bases in between.

The chain has TRBV28 and TRBJ1-2, with 11 bases fitting TRBD1. Per germline, CDR1 MDHEN and CDR2 SYDVKM. With V trimmed by 4 bases and J by 3 bases, 16 bases remained unmatched. This CDR3 spans 19 amino acids. The CDR3, as DNA: TGTGCCAGCAGTTATTTTGTCCGGGACAGGGGGGGCCATTACTATGGCTACACCTTC. Residues: CASSYFVRDRGGHYYGYTF.

This clone occurred a few times. V usage is TRBV28 and J usage is TRBJ1-2; D not resolved. From germline, CDR1 is MDHEN and CDR2 SYDVKM. The CDR3 sequence is 11 residues long. V shed 8 bases and J shed 8 bases, with 12 bases lying between them. The CDR3 loop is CASRFNGGYTF. CDR3 nucleotides: TGTGCCAGCCGCTTTAATGGCGGCTACACCTTC.

This sequence joins TRBV30 and TRBJ2-1; 7 bases are a match to TRBD2. V trimming: 2 bases; J trimming: 9 bases; junction bases outside the gene matches: 1. Looked up from germline, CDR1 is GTSNPN and CDR2 is SVGIG (reference sequence). This CDR3 is 11 amino acids long. The CDR3, as DNA: TGTGCCTGGAGTCCGGGGGGTGAGCAGTTCTTC. This sequence encodes CAWSPGGEQFF.